Shown below are 11 T cell receptor beta chains from a single sample sequenced in a study of blood T cell repertoires in COVID-19. Here immunoSEQ multiplex PCR was the method, and the copy in TCRdb shows in-frame clones only, minus some. Seen here are just under 350,000 clones, around 90% observed once, and the top ten hold roughly 3%. The source material was peripheral blood. The receptor set was obtained from a woman between 18 and 29 years old who had recovered from COVID-19.

The chain carries TRBV9 and TRBJ2-1; D not resolved. V lost 0 bases, J lost 4 bases, and 11 bases lay in between. Germline assignment: CDR1 SGDLS and CDR2 YYNGEE. The length of the CDR3 is 15 residues. CDR3: CASSVDRLPYNEQFF. The CDR3 nucleotides are TGTGCCAGCAGCGTAGATAGATTACCGTACAATGAGCAGTTCTTC.

The chain links TRBV30 to TRBJ1-6, with 8 bases aligning to TRBD1. Trimming at V came to 4 bases and at J to 0 bases, leaving 8 bases not matched to a gene. The CDR3 has 17 residues. CDR1 and CDR2 (germline): GTSNPN, SVGIG (reference sequence). The CDR3 spells CAWIQGALSSYNSPLHF. In DNA, the CDR3 is TGTGCCTGGATTCAGGGGGCTTTAAGCTCCTATAATTCACCCCTCCACTTT.

The chain combines TRBV5-1 with TRBJ1-1, with TRBD1 matching over 7 bases. After removal of 4 bases from V and 1 base from J, the junction contained 13 bases not matched to a gene. This CDR3 region has 17 residues. Germline loops: CDR1 SGHRS, CDR2 YFSETQ. The CDR3 here is CASSLPHSDRSNTEAFF. CDR3 sequence (DNA): TGCGCCAGCAGCCTCCCCCACTCGGACAGGTCGAACACTGAAGCTTTCTTT.

The rearrangement joins TRBV18 to TRBJ2-7, with 9 bases lining up with TRBD1. J gave up 9 bases and V 0 bases, and 3 bases lay outside the gene matches. The V gene's germline CDR1 is KGHSH and CDR2 LQKENI. CDR3 length equals 13 residues. CDR3 amino acids: CASSPPDRGAQYV. CDR3 in DNA: TGTGCCAGCTCACCACCGGACAGGGGAGCGCAGTACGTC.

Remarks on this clone: The sample contains more than one DNA sequence encoding this CDR3. The chain is built from TRBV7-8 and TRBJ2-5; possibly TRBD2 for D (6 bases). This CDR3 spans 14 amino acids. In germline, CDR1 is SGHVS, CDR2 FQNEAQ. V gave up 3 bases and J gave up 2 bases, with 10 bases separating them. This chain's CDR3 is CASSFSGTQETQYF. The CDR3 coding sequence is TGTGCCAGCAGCTTCTCGGGGACTCAAGAGACCCAGTACTTC.

V is TRBV18 and J is TRBJ2-1, with a tentative D call TRBD2 (5 bases). Trimming pared 3 bases from V and 6 bases from J, leaving 18 bases between. CDR3 length: 16 amino acids. Germline V gene sequence: CDR1 KGHSH, CDR2 LQKENI. The CDR3 is CASSPRGSASVNEQFF. The CDR3 DNA reads as TGTGCCAGCTCACCCCGCGGTAGCGCGAGCGTCAATGAGCAGTTCTTC.

V gene TRBV6-2 or TRBV6-3 combines with J gene TRBJ2-7; D is perhaps TRBD1 (5 bases). The CDR3 is made up of 16 amino acids. The germline V gene has CDR1 MNHEY and CDR2 SVGEGT. V lost 6 bases and J 0 bases, leaving 18 bases between the germline ends. CDR3 coding DNA: TGTGCCAGCAGCCCTCCCAGGGCTAGTGGCTCCTACGAGCAGTACGTC. Its protein is CASSPPRASGSYEQYV.

DNA for the CDR3: TGCGCCAGCAGCGAGGACAGGGGGCGGGCCGAGCAGTACGTC. Protein sequence: CASSEDRGRAEQYV. This chain uses TRBV5-1 with TRBJ2-7, with 11 bases aligning to TRBD1. The V and J ends lost 4 bases and 6 bases, in that order; junction bases with no gene match: 6. CDR1 SGHRS and CDR2 YFSETQ come from the germline V gene. The length of the CDR3 is 14 residues.

Regarding this clone: The sample contains more than one DNA sequence encoding this CDR3. V is TRBV11-2 and J is TRBJ1-2, with 7 positions matching TRBD1. Germline values: CDR1 SGHAT, CDR2 FQNNGV. With 3 bases clipped from V and 5 bases from J, the junction kept 6 bases outside the gene matches. The CDR3 has 14 amino acids. The CDR3 region is CASSLGDRVYGYTF. DNA for the CDR3: TGTGCCAGCAGCTTGGGCGACAGGGTGTATGGCTACACCTTC.

The CDR3 protein is CASSYSRDRGHTGELFF. Written as DNA, the CDR3 is TGTGCCAGCAGTTACTCCCGGGACAGGGGGCACACCGGGGAGCTGTTTTTT. V usage is TRBV6-2 or TRBV6-3 and J usage is TRBJ2-2; 12 bases map to TRBD1. The CDR3 extends over 17 amino acids. V lost 0 bases and J lost 3; bases outside the gene matches: 2. Germline V lookup: CDR1 MNHEY, CDR2 SVGEGT.

The V call is TRBV6-1, the J call TRBJ2-1, with 8 bases lining up with TRBD2. This CDR3 comprises 17 residues. Unmatched junction bases numbered 8, after V lost 2 bases and J lost 2 bases. Germline lookup yields CDR1 MNHNS and CDR2 SASEGT. Here the CDR3 reads CASSEFPAGAPYNEQFF. Here the CDR3 DNA reads TGTGCCAGCAGTGAATTCCCAGCGGGAGCTCCCTACAATGAGCAGTTCTTC.